A single sample is the source of the 21 T cell receptor beta chains below, sequenced in a study of shared clonotypes between healthy human individuals. The naive CD8 subset, CD45RO-negative cells positively selected for CCR7, excluded terminally differentiated effector memory CD45RA+ cells. The protocol was immunoSEQ multiplex PCR, while the TCRdb copy is restricted to in-frame clones and leaves out a portion. The table includes some 2.1 million clones, around 96% detected once. Sequenced: naive CD8+ T cells sorted from blood. The receptors come from a man aged 18 to 29 in good health.

V and J are TRBV5-4 and TRBJ2-7; the D call may be TRBD1 or TRBD2 (6 bases each). With 7 bases removed from V and 2 bases from J, the gap between germline ends came to 13 bases. There are 13 residues in the CDR3. Germline CDR1 reads SGHNT; CDR2 reads YYREEE (reference sequence). For the CDR3, the DNA is TGTGCCAGCGAGGGGGGTATCCCCTACGAGCAGTACTTC. Its protein product is CASEGGIPYEQYF.

A word on this clone: This sample also contains other DNA sequences that code for the same CDR3. CDR3 sequence (DNA): TGTGCCTCCTCGGACAGTATGAACACTGAAGCTTTCTTT. Translated, it gives CASSDSMNTEAFF. The chain joins TRBV13 to TRBJ1-1; D perhaps matches TRBD1 (6 bases). This CDR3 has 13 amino acids. Germline CDR1 is PRHDT and CDR2 is FYEKMQ (reference sequence). V dropped 11 bases and J dropped 0 bases, with 13 bases sitting between them.

The rearrangement links TRBV7-2 to TRBJ1-2; 9 positions match TRBD1. Germline loops: CDR1 SGHTA, CDR2 FQGNSA. This CDR3 is 15 amino acids long. J lost 6 bases, V lost 0 bases, and 5 bases had no gene match. The CDR3 DNA follows: TGTGCCAGCAGCTTAGCGGGACAGGGAGGTAATGGCTACACCTTC. It yields the protein CASSLAGQGGNGYTF.

J is TRBJ2-5 and V is TRBV30, with TRBD2 as a possible D gene (6 bases). CDR3 length: 14 residues. CDR1 is GTSNPN, CDR2 SVGIG, per germline (reference sequence). V lost 5 bases, J lost 4 bases, and 17 bases lay in between. As DNA, the CDR3 is TGTGCCTGGGGGCCTATGGGAGGACCAGAGACCCAGTACTTC. Translation gives CAWGPMGGPETQYF.

This rearrangement joins TRBV5-8 to TRBJ2-7, with a weak D call TRBD2 (6 bases). Trimming removed 8 bases from V and 0 bases from J, with 15 bases in between. The CDR3 has 14 residues. Germline V gives CDR1 SGHTS, CDR2 YDEGEE. In nucleotides, the CDR3 is TGTGCCAGGCAACGGGACTCGAGCTCCTACGAGCAGTACTTC. Translating gives CARQRDSSSYEQYF.

With respect to this clone: The junction and the germline gene differ at one end; a read error may be behind it. The chain employs TRBV5-1 and TRBJ1-1, with D tentatively TRBD1 (6 bases). The CDR3 spans 13 residues. Germline values: CDR1 SGHRS, CDR2 YFSETQ. The CDR3 here is CASRARGWTEAFF. The CDR3 nucleotides are TGCGCAAGCAGGGCCAGGGGATGGACTGAAGCTTTCTTT.

The chain carries TRBV27 and TRBJ2-7, with D hard to call. Between the trimmed V and J ends, which lost 2 bases and 0 bases, there was a span of 11 bases. The germline gives CDR1 MNHEY, CDR2 SMNVEV (reference sequence). This CDR3 is 15 amino acids long. The CDR3, as DNA: TGTGCCAGCAGTTTAACGCGCACCGCCTCCTACGAGCAGTACTTC. Protein product: CASSLTRTASYEQYF.

The J gene is TRBJ1-2, the V gene TRBV7-2; 9 nucleotides match TRBD1. Germline trimming cut 0 bases from V and 8 bases from J; bases unmatched to any gene: 10. The germline V gene has CDR1 SGHTA and CDR2 FQGNSA. This CDR3 has 16 residues. This CDR3 is CASSLAGTGSMLGYTF. The CDR3 DNA reads as TGTGCCAGCAGCTTAGCAGGGACAGGGAGTATGCTAGGCTACACCTTC. The whole variable domain, filled in from reference TRBV7-2 and TRBJ1-2, reads GAGVSQSPSNKVTEKGKDVELRCDPISGHTALYWYRQSLGQGLEFLIYFQGNSAPDKSGLPSDRFSAERTGGSVSTLTIQRTQQEDSAVYLCASSLAGTGSMLGYTFGSGTRLTVV.

V is TRBV7-9 and J is TRBJ1-1; tentative D call: TRBD1 (5 bases). Germline V CDR1 and CDR2: SEHNR, FQNEAQ (reference sequence). Trimming removed 0 bases at V and 1 base at J, with 9 bases between. CDR3 size: 15 residues. CDR3 region: CASSLANGGNTEAFF. The CDR3 DNA reads as TGTGCCAGCAGCTTAGCAAACGGGGGGAACACTGAAGCTTTCTTT.

The chain carries TRBV4-1 and TRBJ2-7; D unclear. The length of the CDR3 is 12 residues. CDR1 and CDR2 from the germline V gene are MGHRA and YSYEKL. V was cut by 5 bases and J by 7 bases, with 12 bases left in between. DNA for the CDR3: TGCGCCAGCAGCGCCCAGTCCGGTGAGCAGTACTTC. Amino acid sequence: CASSAQSGEQYF.

The V gene is TRBV27, the J gene TRBJ1-2; unclear D gene. This CDR3 is built from 17 residues. From germline, CDR1 is MNHEY and CDR2 SMNVEV (reference sequence). V was cut by 0 bases and J by 4 bases, with 18 bases left in between. CDR3 amino acids: CASSLSPLDVVAYGYTF. The CDR3 DNA sequence: TGTGCCAGCAGTTTATCGCCTCTGGATGTCGTGGCCTATGGCTACACCTTC.

This chain joins TRBV6-6 and TRBJ2-2; a weak D match, TRBD2 (5 bases). The germline gives CDR1 MNHNY, CDR2 SVGAGI (reference sequence). The CDR3 contains 13 residues. With 0 bases removed from V and 9 bases from J, the gap between germline ends came to 8 bases. The chain's CDR3 is CASSYSAGWELFF. In nucleotides, the CDR3 is TGTGCCAGCAGTTACTCGGCGGGCTGGGAGCTGTTTTTT.

The chain employs TRBV7-9 and TRBJ2-3, with TRBD1 as a possible D gene (6 bases). The V gene lost 7 bases and the J gene lost 2 bases, with 13 bases spanning the gap. The CDR3 has 14 residues. Germline values: CDR1 SEHNR, CDR2 FQNEAQ (reference sequence). CDR3 residues: CASNTGSPTDTQYF. DNA for the CDR3: TGTGCCAGCAACACAGGGTCCCCCACAGATACGCAGTATTTT. The full variable domain, completed using reference TRBV7-9 and TRBJ2-3, is DTGVSQNPRHKITKRGQNVTFRCDPISEHNRLYWYRQTLGQGPEFLTYFQNEAQLEKSRLLSDRFSAERPKGSFSTLEIQRTEQGDSAMYLCASNTGSPTDTQYFGPGTRLTVL.

The chain joins TRBV4-3 to TRBJ2-7, with D hard to call. The V and J ends lost 0 bases and 8 bases respectively, with 14 bases between them. The CDR3 contains 14 residues. In germline, CDR1 is LGHNA, CDR2 YSLEER. For the CDR3, the DNA is TGCGCCAGCAGCCAAGATCAAGGTGCTACGAAGCAGTACTTC. This translates into CASSQDQGATKQYF.

On this clone itself: This sample also contains other DNA sequences that code for the same CDR3. This chain joins TRBV19 and TRBJ2-3; D gene ambiguous. The CDR3 sequence is 14 residues long. Germline-derived CDR1 and CDR2 are LNHDA and SQIVND (reference sequence). Trimming shortened V by 3 bases and J by 1 base, and 8 bases separated the two germline ends. The CDR3 DNA is TGTGCCAGTAGTATTCTCCAAGGCACAGATACGCAGTATTTT. Residues: CASSILQGTDTQYF.

The chain carries TRBV4-3 and TRBJ2-5; D is ambiguous. Germline CDR1 is LGHNA and CDR2 is YSLEER. The V gene lost 0 bases and the J gene lost 5 bases, with 10 bases spanning the gap. There are 14 residues in the CDR3. The CDR3 bases are TGCGCCAGCAGCCAAGATTTGTGGTTGGAGACCCAGTACTTC. The encoded protein is CASSQDLWLETQYF.

The V and J genes are TRBV7-9 and TRBJ2-7; TRBD1 agrees at 9 bases. The CDR3 sequence is 15 residues long. Trimming took 1 base from V and 6 from J; bases not matched to a gene: 7. Germline values: CDR1 SEHNR, CDR2 FQNEAQ (reference sequence). In nucleotides, the CDR3 is TGTGCCAGCAGCTTAGGACAGGGGGACTTGATCGAGCAGTACTTC. It specifies CASSLGQGDLIEQYF.

The V and J genes are TRBV6-5 and TRBJ1-4, with a possible D match to TRBD1 (5 bases). Trimming pared 5 bases from V and 4 bases from J, leaving 11 bases between. Germline CDR1 is MNHEY and CDR2 is SVGAGI. This CDR3 is 14 amino acids long. For the CDR3, the DNA is TGTGCCAGCAGTCATTTTCAGGGTAATGAAAAACTGTTTTTT. Its protein is CASSHFQGNEKLFF.

Comment on this clone: This likely came from a read error, as a far larger clone is one base away. Other nucleotide sequences in the sample specify the same CDR3. In DNA, the CDR3 is TGTGCCAGCAGCTTAGACACAGATACGCAGTATTTT. This encodes CASSLDTDTQYF. V usage is TRBV7-9 and J usage is TRBJ2-3; D gene ambiguous. The germline CDR1 and CDR2 sequences are SEHNR and FQNEAQ (reference sequence). V was cut by 1 base and J by 2 bases, with 1 base left in between. The CDR3 is 12 residues long.

This chain joins TRBV27 and TRBJ2-7, with 9 bases matching TRBD1. Germline assignment: CDR1 MNHEY and CDR2 SMNVEV (reference sequence). V was clipped by 0 bases and J by 2 bases; unmatched bases: 11. The CDR3 extends over 18 amino acids. The CDR3 loop is CASSLSADRGSPTYEQYF. The CDR3 DNA follows: TGTGCCAGCAGTTTATCTGCGGACAGGGGCAGCCCTACCTACGAGCAGTACTTC.

The chain has TRBV25-1 and TRBJ2-7; 7 bases align to TRBD1. V was pared by 1 base and J by 5 bases, with 5 bases of the junction left unmatched. This CDR3 region has 14 residues. Germline V gene sequence: CDR1 MGHDK, CDR2 SYGVNS. DNA of the CDR3: TGTGCCAGCAGTGAATTCAGACAGGGCCACGAGCAGTACTTC. Its protein product is CASSEFRQGHEQYF.